Listed below are T cell receptor beta chains from one sample, sequenced in a study of blood T cell repertoires in COVID-19. TCRdb keeps only in-frame clones here, not all; method: immunoSEQ multiplex PCR. The sample shows 140,000 or so clones, around 87% of them seen only once. The sequencing sample was made of peripheral blood. These receptors came from a man aged 50 or older who had recovered from COVID-19. Each CDR3 is given with its conserved first and last residue. Each record gives: V gene, D gene, J gene, clone size, CDR3 protein, CDR3 DNA. The D gene is left open where the match is weak. Clone sizes are given selectively: once, few, many, or a class where the clone is expanded.

>TRBV9|NA|TRBJ1-1|NA
CASSAGTPNTEAFF
TGTGCCAGCAGCGCCGGGACTCCGAACACTGAAGCTTTCTTT
>TRBV2|NA|TRBJ2-5|few
CASRDGSQETQYF
TGTGCCAGCAGAGACGGGAGCCAAGAGACCCAGTACTTC
>TRBV19|TRBD1|TRBJ1-1|NA
CASSIGGGRFMNTEAFF
TGTGCCAGTAGTATAGGAGGGGGCAGATTTATGAACACTGAAGCTTTCTTT
>TRBV10-3|TRBD1|TRBJ1-1|NA
CAINGGQGYTEAFF
TGTGCCATCAACGGCGGACAGGGCTACACTGAAGCTTTCTTT
>TRBV6-2/TRBV6-3|NA|TRBJ1-5|NA
CASSYSMRTGEHSNQPQHF
TGTGCCAGCAGTTACTCTATGCGGACGGGGGAGCATAGCAATCAGCCCCAGCATTTT
>TRBV13|NA|TRBJ2-3|NA
CASSLAGERTDTQYF
TGTGCCAGCAGCTTAGCGGGGGAACGCACAGATACGCAGTATTTT
>TRBV6-1|TRBD1|TRBJ1-2|few
CASSEGQARYYGYTF
TGTGCCAGCAGTGAGGGACAGGCCCGTTACTATGGCTACACCTTC
>TRBV19|TRBD1|TRBJ2-1|once
CASRPVGTGGVLRNEQFF
TGTGCCAGTAGGCCAGTCGGGACAGGGGGCGTTTTGCGCAATGAGCAGTTCTTC
>TRBV7-2|NA|TRBJ2-5|NA
CASSLEGYSQETQYF
TGTGCCAGCAGCTTAGAAGGATACAGCCAAGAGACCCAGTACTTC
>TRBV6-6|TRBD1|TRBJ2-1|NA
CASSPNPAGQGLNEQFF
TGTGCCAGCAGTCCGAACCCGGCGGGACAGGGATTGAATGAGCAGTTCTTC
>TRBV15|NA|TRBJ1-2|few
CATSRTPDSVFGYTF
TGTGCCACCAGCAGAACCCCCGACAGTGTCTTTGGCTACACCTTC
>TRBV4-2|NA|TRBJ1-5|many
CASSQEDTSQQPQHF
TGTGCCAGCAGCCAAGAGGACACGTCACAGCAGCCCCAGCATTTT
>TRBV2|NA|TRBJ1-2|NA
CASSRQLANYGYTF
TGTGCCAGCAGTAGACAGTTAGCTAACTATGGCTACACCTTC
>TRBV4-1|NA|TRBJ1-2|NA
CASRVMGAIDGYTF
TGCGCCAGCAGGGTGATGGGGGCTATCGATGGCTACACCTTC
>TRBV7-9|TRBD1|TRBJ2-3|NA
CASSIQGRGTDTQYF
TGTGCCAGCAGTATACAGGGGAGAGGGACAGATACGCAGTATTTT
>TRBV2|TRBD1|TRBJ1-2|NA
CASSDRDRGSPSNYGYTF
TGTGCCAGCAGTGACCGGGACAGGGGATCGCCCTCTAACTATGGCTACACCTTC
>TRBV10-2|NA|TRBJ2-5|NA
CASSERGTQYF
TGCGCCAGCAGTGAGCGGGGGACCCAGTACTTC
>TRBV7-2|NA|TRBJ1-4|once
CASSPRGGTNEKLFF
TGTGCCAGCAGCCCAAGGGGGGGGACTAATGAAAAACTGTTTTTT
>TRBV7-3|TRBD2|TRBJ2-3|NA
CASSLTSGETDTQYF
TGTGCCAGCAGCTTGACTAGCGGAGAAACAGATACGCAGTATTTT
>TRBV5-5|NA|TRBJ1-5|NA
CASSFYLSNQPQHF
TGTGCCAGCAGCTTTTATCTAAGCAATCAGCCCCAGCATTTT
>TRBV7-8|NA|TRBJ1-4|NA
CASSYRDTGGKLFF
TGTGCCAGCAGCTACCGGGACACCGGAGGAAAACTGTTTTTT
>TRBV5-1|TRBD2|TRBJ2-1|few
CASSPQTSGAYNEQFF
TGCGCCAGCAGCCCCCAGACTAGCGGGGCCTACAATGAGCAGTTCTTC
>TRBV3-1/TRBV3-2|TRBD1|TRBJ2-5|NA
CASSQGRTGHQETQYF
TGTGCCAGCAGCCAAGGTCGGACAGGACACCAAGAGACCCAGTACTTC
>TRBV12-3/TRBV12-4|NA|TRBJ2-4|NA
CASSLGPGDIQYF
TGTGCCAGCAGTTTGGGGCCAGGGGACATTCAGTACTTC
>TRBV6-5|TRBD1|TRBJ2-1|NA
CASSTRDRDEQFF
TGTGCCAGCAGTACCCGGGACAGGGACGAGCAGTTCTTC
>TRBV15|TRBD2|TRBJ2-7|NA
CATSELAGGSYEQYF
TGTGCCACCAGCGAACTAGCGGGGGGTTCCTACGAGCAGTACTTC
>TRBV5-1|TRBD2|TRBJ2-3|once
CASSLNRRGNTDTQYF
TGCGCCAGCAGCTTGAATCGGCGGGGGAACACAGATACGCAGTATTTT
>TRBV7-8|NA|TRBJ2-3|NA
CASSLARRGLSTDTQYF
TGTGCCAGCAGCTTAGCGCGGAGGGGGCTAAGCACAGATACGCAGTATTTT
>TRBV5-1|TRBD1|TRBJ1-2|few
CASSPGTGEGYTF
TGCGCCAGCAGCCCCGGGACAGGGGAAGGCTACACCTTC
>TRBV5-1|TRBD1|TRBJ2-7|NA
CASSQLDRAYEQYF
TGCGCCAGCAGCCAACTGGACAGGGCCTACGAGCAGTACTTC
>TRBV7-2|TRBD1|TRBJ1-2|NA
CASSEDRQGLGGYTF
TGTGCCAGCAGCGAGGATCGACAGGGTCTAGGAGGCTACACCTTC